The present TCR beta chain was sequenced within a study of T cell responses to AZD1222 COVID-19 vaccine. Regarding the study as a whole: All repertoire sampling was performed exclusively after the peak T cell response. Donors, mostly white British, included more females; clonal diversity was possibly underestimated.

A note on this clone: The antigen is unknown.

Pooled samples include second doses given at about 4 or 12 weeks. Per the germline V gene, CDR1 is SQVTM and CDR2 is ANQGSEA. Trimming shortened V by 5 bases and J by 6 bases, and 12 bases separated the two germline ends. The CDR3 runs 12 residues. Clones were sequenced by immunoSEQ multiplex PCR, and TCRdb holds only the in-frame ones, with some missing. The sample records around 140,000 clones, 92% being singletons. The TCR was taken from an adult who received the AZD1222 COVID-19 vaccine. Sequenced material: peripheral blood, taken 28 days after the second AZD1222 dose. The rearrangement uses TRBV29-1 and TRBJ2-3, with D perhaps assigned TRBD1 or TRBD2 (6 bases each). The CDR3 protein is CSVPRGGDTQYF. The CDR3 nucleotides are TGCAGCGTTCCCCGAGGGGGGGATACGCAGTATTTT.